This T cell receptor (beta chain) derives from a study of monozygotic twins with inflammatory bowel disease. CDR1 is LGHDT, CDR2 YNNKEL, per germline (reference sequence). The CDR3 is 11 residues long. No DNA is given; TCRdb re-called the 5' RACE reads and lists each CDR3 protein once. This listing includes around 200,000 distinct CDR3 sequences. Every donor provided one blood sample measuring approximately 2.7 ml. The sample consisted of blood. This TCR derives from a human donor with ulcerative colitis or Crohn's disease, or a healthy co-twin of an affected twin (not recorded which). This chain joins TRBV3-1 and TRBJ2-7. CDR3 region: CGSSQATEQYF.